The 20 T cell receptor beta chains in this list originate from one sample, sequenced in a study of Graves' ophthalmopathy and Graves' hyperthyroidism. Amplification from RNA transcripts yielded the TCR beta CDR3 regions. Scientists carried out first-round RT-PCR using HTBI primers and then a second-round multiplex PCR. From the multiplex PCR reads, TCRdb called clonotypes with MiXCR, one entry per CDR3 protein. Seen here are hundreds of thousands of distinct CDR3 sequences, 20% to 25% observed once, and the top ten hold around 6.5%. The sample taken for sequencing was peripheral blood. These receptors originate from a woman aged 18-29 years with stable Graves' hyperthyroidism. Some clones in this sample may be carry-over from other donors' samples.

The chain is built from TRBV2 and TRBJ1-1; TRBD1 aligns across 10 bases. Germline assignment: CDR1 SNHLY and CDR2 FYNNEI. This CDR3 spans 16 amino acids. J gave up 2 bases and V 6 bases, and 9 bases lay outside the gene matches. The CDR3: CASSGERDRGNTEAFF. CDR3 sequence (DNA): TGTGCCAGCAGCGGAGAGCGGGACAGGGGTAACACTGAAGCTTTCTTT.

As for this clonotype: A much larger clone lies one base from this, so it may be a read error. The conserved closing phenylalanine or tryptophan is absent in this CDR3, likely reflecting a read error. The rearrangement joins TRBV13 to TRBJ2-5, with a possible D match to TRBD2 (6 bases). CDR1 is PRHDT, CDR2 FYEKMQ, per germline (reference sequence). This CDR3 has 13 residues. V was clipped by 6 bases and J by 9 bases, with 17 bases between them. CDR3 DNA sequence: TGTGCCAGCAGGATCGGTGGCTGGGAGGCCCAGTACCTC. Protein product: CASRIGGWEAQYL.

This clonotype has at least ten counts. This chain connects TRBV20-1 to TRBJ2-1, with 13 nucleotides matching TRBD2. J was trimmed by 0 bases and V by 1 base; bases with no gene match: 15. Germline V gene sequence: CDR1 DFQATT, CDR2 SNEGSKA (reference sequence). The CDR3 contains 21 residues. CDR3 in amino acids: CSARVRGTTSGRLGSYNEQFF. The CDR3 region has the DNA TGCAGTGCTAGAGTCAGGGGCACGACTAGCGGGAGGCTTGGCTCCTACAATGAGCAGTTCTTC.

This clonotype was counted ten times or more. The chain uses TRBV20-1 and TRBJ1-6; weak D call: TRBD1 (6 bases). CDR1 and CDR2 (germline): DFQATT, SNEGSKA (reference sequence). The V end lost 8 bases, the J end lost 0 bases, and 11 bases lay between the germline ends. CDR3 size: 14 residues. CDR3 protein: CSTDRSSYNSPLHF. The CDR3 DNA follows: TGCAGTACCGACAGGAGCTCCTATAATTCACCCCTCCACTTT.

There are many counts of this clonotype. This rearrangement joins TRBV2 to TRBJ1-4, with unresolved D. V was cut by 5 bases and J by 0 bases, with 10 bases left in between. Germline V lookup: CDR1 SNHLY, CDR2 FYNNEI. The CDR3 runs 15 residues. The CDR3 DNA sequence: TGTGCCAGCAGTCGAAGTGGTGCAACTAATGAAAAACTGTTTTTT. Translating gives CASSRSGATNEKLFF.

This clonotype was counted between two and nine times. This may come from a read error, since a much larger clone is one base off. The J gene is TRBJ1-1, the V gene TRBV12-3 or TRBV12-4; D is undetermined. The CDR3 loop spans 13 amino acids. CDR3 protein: CVSSLMGTFPIFF. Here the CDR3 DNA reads TGTGTCAGCAGTTTAATGGGAACCTTCCCTATCTTCTTT.

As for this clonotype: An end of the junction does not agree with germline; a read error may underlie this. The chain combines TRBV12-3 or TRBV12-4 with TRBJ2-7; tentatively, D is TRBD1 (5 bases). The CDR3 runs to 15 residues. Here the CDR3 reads CASSLGPLSSYEQCF. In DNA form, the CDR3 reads TGTGCCAGCAGTTTGGGGCCCCTGAGCTCCTACGAGCAGTGCTTC.

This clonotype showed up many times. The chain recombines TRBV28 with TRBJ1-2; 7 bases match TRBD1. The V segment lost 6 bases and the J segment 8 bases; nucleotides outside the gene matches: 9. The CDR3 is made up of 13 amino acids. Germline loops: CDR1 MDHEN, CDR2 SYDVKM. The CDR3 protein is CASSPDRFGGYTF. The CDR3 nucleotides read TGTGCCAGCAGCCCGGACAGGTTTGGAGGCTACACCTTC.

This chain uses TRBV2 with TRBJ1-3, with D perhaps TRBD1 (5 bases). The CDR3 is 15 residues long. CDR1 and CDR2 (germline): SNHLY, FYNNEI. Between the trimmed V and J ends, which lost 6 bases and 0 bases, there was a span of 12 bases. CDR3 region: CASRRQLYSGNTIYF. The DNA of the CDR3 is TGTGCCAGCAGACGACAGCTATACTCTGGAAACACCATATATTTT.

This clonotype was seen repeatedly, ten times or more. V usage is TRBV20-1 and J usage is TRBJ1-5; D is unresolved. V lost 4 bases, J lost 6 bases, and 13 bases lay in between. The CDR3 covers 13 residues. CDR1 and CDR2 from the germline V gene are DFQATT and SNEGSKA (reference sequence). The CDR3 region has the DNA TGCAGTGCTACCGGGCCTTCCAGTCAGCCCCAGCATTTT. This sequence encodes CSATGPSSQPQHF.

The CDR3 bases are TGCGCCAGCAGACAGGGGACTGCTGGAAACACCATATATTTT. Protein: CASRQGTAGNTIYF. The chain recombines TRBV5-1 with TRBJ1-3; TRBD1 agrees at 7 bases. V shed 5 bases, J shed 2 bases, and the junction held 4 bases outside the gene matches. Germline-derived CDR1 and CDR2 are SGHRS and YFSETQ. The CDR3 extends over 14 amino acids.

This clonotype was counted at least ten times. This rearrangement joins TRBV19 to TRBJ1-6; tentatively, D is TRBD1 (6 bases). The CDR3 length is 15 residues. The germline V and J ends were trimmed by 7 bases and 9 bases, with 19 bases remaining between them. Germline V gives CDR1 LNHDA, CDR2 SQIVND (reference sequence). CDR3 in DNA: TGTGCCAGTAACAGACAACCGGGACAAAGTTCACCCCTCCACTTT. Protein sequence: CASNRQPGQSSPLHF. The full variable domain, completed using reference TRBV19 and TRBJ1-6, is DGGITQSPKYLFRKEGQNVTLSCEQNLNHDAMYWYRQDPGQGLRLIYYSQIVNDFQKGDIAEGYSVSREKKESFPLTVTSAQKNPTAFYLCASNRQPGQSSPLHFGNGTRLTVT.

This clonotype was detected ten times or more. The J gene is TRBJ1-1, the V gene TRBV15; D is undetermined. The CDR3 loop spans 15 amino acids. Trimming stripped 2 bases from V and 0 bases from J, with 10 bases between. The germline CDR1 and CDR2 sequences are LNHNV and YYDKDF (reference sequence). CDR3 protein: CATSRQTILNTEAFF. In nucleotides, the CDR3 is TGTGCCACCAGCAGACAGACAATTTTGAACACTGAAGCTTTCTTT.

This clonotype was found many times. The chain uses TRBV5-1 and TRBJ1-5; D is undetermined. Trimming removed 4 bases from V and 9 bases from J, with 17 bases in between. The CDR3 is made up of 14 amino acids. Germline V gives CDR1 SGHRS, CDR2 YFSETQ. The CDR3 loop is CASSPLGSEPPQHF. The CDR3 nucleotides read TGCGCCAGCAGCCCATTGGGGTCAGAACCGCCCCAGCATTTT.

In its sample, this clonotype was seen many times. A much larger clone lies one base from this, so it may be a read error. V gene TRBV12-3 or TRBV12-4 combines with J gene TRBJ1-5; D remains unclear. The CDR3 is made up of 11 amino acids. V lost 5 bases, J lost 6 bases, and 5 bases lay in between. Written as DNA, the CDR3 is TGTGCCAGCAGTGTGAGTCAGCCCCAGCATTTT. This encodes CASSVSQPQHF.

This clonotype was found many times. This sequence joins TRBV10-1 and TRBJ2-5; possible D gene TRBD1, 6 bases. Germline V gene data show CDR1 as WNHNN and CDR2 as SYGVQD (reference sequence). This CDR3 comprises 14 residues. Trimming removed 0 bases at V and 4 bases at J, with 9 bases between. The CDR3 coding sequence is TGCGCCAGCAGTGAGTCGCGGACAGTAGAGACCCAGTACTTC. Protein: CASSESRTVETQYF.

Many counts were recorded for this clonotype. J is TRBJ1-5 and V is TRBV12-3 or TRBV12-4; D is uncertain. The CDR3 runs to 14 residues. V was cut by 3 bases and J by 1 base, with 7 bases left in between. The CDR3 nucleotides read TGTGCCAGCAGTTTGAGTAGAAGCAATCAGCCCCAGCATTTT. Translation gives CASSLSRSNQPQHF.

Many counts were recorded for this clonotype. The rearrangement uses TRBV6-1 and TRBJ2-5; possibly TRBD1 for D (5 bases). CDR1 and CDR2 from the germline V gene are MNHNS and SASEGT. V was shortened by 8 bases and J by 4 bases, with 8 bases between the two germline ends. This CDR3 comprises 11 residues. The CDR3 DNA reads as TGTGCCAGCCAAGGGGCAGAGACCCAGTACTTC. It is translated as CASQGAETQYF.

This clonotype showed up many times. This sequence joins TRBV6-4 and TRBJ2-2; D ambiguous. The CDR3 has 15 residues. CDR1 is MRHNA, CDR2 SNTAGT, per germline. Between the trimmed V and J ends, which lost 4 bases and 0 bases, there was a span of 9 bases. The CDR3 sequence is CASSGVPTNTGELFF. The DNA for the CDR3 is TGTGCCAGCAGTGGTGTGCCTACGAACACCGGGGAGCTGTTTTTT.

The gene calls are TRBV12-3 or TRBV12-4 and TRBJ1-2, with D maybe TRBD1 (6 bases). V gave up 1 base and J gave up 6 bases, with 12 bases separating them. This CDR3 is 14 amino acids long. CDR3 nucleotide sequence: TGTGCCAGCAGTTTAGAAACAGGGATCCATGGCTACACCTTC. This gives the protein CASSLETGIHGYTF.